This T cell receptor (beta chain) emerged from a study of CD8+ T cells in alopecia areata. Study at large: Treated patients were dosed with oral tofacitinib, taking 5 to 10 mg twice daily.

This clone occurred a few times. Its antigen remains unknown. Reverse transcribed after extraction, RNA yielded cDNA as the sequencing template. TCRdb keeps only in-frame clones here, not all; method: immunoSEQ multiplex PCR. The data hold 150,000 or so clones, with under 60% observed a single time. Whole-study findings and limits: Whereas mice showed it more clearly, TCR sharing across patients was murkier, possibly because of HLA.

The authors sorted CD4+ and CD8+ T cells from PBMCs. The V and J ends lost 10 bases and 6 bases respectively, with 16 bases between them. CDR1 is MNHNY, CDR2 SVGAGI, per germline (reference sequence). CDR3 length equals 14 residues. The chain employs TRBV6-6 and TRBJ1-6; no clear D gene. The receptor comes from a human donor with alopecia areata. The sequenced sample was CD8+ T cells sorted from blood, obtained at week 0. CDR3 amino acids: CATFTRAANSPLHF. The CDR3 nucleotides are TGTGCCACCTTTACCCGGGCTGCTAATTCACCCCTCCACTTT.